The present entry profiles one T cell receptor beta chain with its context. Its antigen is unknown. The V end lost 9 bases, the J end lost 8 bases, and 19 bases lay between the germline ends. The CDR3 contains 13 residues. Germline loops: CDR1 MNHEY, CDR2 SVGAGI. The repertoire was sequenced with immunoSEQ multiplex PCR; TCRdb's copy has only in-frame clones and lacks some. Here the sample spans about 74,000 clones, 94% being singletons. The data stem from a study of cytomegalovirus exposure and HLA in healthy donors. General observations from the study: Some public TCRs appeared in many individuals, while most sequences were rare. In vitro testing confirmed a few CMV-associated chains as specific for CMV antigens.

The genes are TRBV6-5 and TRBJ1-2; no reliable D call. Sequencing was carried out using PBMCs. The sequence came from a young man in good health and CMV-seropositive. The CDR3 loop reads CASKRSVHLGYTF. Here the CDR3 DNA reads TGTGCCAGTAAAAGGAGCGTCCACCTGGGCTACACCTTC.